What follows is one T cell receptor (beta chain) and its context. No antigen is known for it. Produced via immunoSEQ multiplex PCR; TCRdb's table is partial and in-frame only. The sample carries over 45,000 clones, 70% recorded once. The germline V gene has CDR1 LGHNT and CDR2 FRNRAP. The CDR3 is made up of 11 amino acids. The V end lost 4 bases, the J end lost 3 bases, and 3 bases lay between the germline ends. This sample is drawn from a study of vaccination effects on CD4 cells after COVID-19. Scientists isolated CD4+ T cells after an approximately 10-day culture period ended. Participants were vaccinated with two doses of either the BNT162b2 or mRNA-1273 vaccine. Having tested negative for nucleocapsid antibodies, the vaccine recipients showed no prior SARS-CoV-2 infection.

Sample: CD4+ T cells from PBMCs cultured without peptide, taken after COVID-19 vaccination. The chain joins TRBV12-5 to TRBJ2-5; D gene unclear. The clonotype originates from a human donor who received a COVID-19 vaccine. The CDR3 DNA is TGTGCTAGTGGTTCCGAAGAGACCCAGTACTTC. Translating gives CASGSEETQYF. The full variable domain, its missing parts supplied by reference TRBV12-5 and TRBJ2-5, is DARVTQTPRHKVTEMGQEVTMRCQPILGHNTVFWYRQTMMQGLELLAYFRNRAPLDDSGMPKDRFSAEMPDATLATLKIQPSEPRDSAVYFCASGSEETQYFGPGTRLLVL.